This is a list of T cell receptor beta chains from one sample in a study of Graves' ophthalmopathy and Graves' hyperthyroidism. TCRdb re-analysed the multiplex PCR reads in MiXCR, keeping a single row per CDR3 protein. This sample has around 1,200,000 distinct CDR3 sequences, with about 35% found just once. The source material was peripheral blood or thyroid tissue (not recorded which). The receptors derive from an adult man with Graves' hyperthyroidism. CDR3s include the opening cysteine and the closing phenylalanine or tryptophan. The order of the fields is clone size, J gene, D gene, V gene, CDR3 protein, CDR3 DNA. The D gene is left open where the match is weak. Not all rows give a size; the values are once, few, many and, for expanded clones, a class.

-,TRBJ1-5,-,TRBV2,CASTGGGAGNQPQHF,TGTGCCAGCACCGGGGGGGGGGCCGGCAATCAGCCCCAGCATTTT
-,TRBJ1-5,TRBD1,TRBV7-2,CASSLVDRAQETQHF,TGTGCCAGCAGCTTAGTTGACAGGGCCCAAGAGACCCAGCATTTT
-,TRBJ2-7,TRBD2,TRBV7-9,CASSFQTSGGHEQYF,TGTGCCAGCAGCTTCCAGACTAGCGGGGGGCACGAGCAGTACTTC
many,TRBJ2-5,TRBD1,TRBV25-1,CASMSSPGQGPEETQYF,TGTGCCAGCATGAGTAGTCCGGGACAGGGGCCAGAAGAGACCCAGTACTTC
few,TRBJ2-7,TRBD2,TRBV12-3/TRBV12-4,CASSPLAGGHEQYF,TGTGCCAGCAGTCCCCTCGCGGGGGGTCACGAGCAGTACTTC
-,TRBJ1-5,TRBD1,TRBV10-3,CAITGTGGNQPQHF,TGTGCCATCACCGGGACAGGGGGCAATCAGCCCCAGCATTTT
few,TRBJ1-6,-,TRBV9,CASSVGAGNSYNSPLHF,TGTGCCAGCAGCGTAGGGGCAGGCAACTCCTATAATTCACCCCTCCACTTT
once,TRBJ1-2,-,TRBV9,CASSVTPGAYYGYTF,TGTGCCAGCAGCGTAACCCCAGGGGCTTACTATGGCTACACCTTC
few,TRBJ1-4,TRBD1,TRBV10-3,CASSYTGANEKLFF,TGTGCCAGCAGTTATACAGGGGCCAATGAAAAACTGTTTTTT
few,TRBJ2-7,-,TRBV5-4,CASTAPETPWEQYF,TGTGCCAGCACGGCCCCCGAGACGCCGTGGGAGCAGTACTTC
-,TRBJ2-2,-,TRBV12-3/TRBV12-4,CASGSPLAGELFF,TGTGCCAGCGGGTCCCCGTTGGCCGGGGAGCTGTTTTTT
once,TRBJ2-2,TRBD2,TRBV12-3/TRBV12-4,CASSVGLAGPGELFF,TGTGCCAGCAGCGTAGGGCTAGCGGGACCCGGGGAGCTGTTTTTT
few,TRBJ1-5,-,TRBV6-1,CASSEAGFGGQPQHF,TGTGCCAGCAGTGAAGCGGGGTTTGGGGGTCAGCCCCAGCATTTT
many,TRBJ2-5,-,TRBV15,CATSREFGSSLQETQYF,TGTGCCACCAGCAGAGAGTTTGGAAGTTCACTTCAAGAGACCCAGTACTTC
few,TRBJ2-2,-,TRBV7-2,CASSLNGGTSGTGELFF,TGTGCCAGCAGCTTAAATGGTGGCACCTCGGGCACCGGGGAGCTGTTTTTT
many,TRBJ1-3,-,TRBV5-1,CASSFEGSGNTIYF,TGCGCCAGCAGCTTTGAAGGCTCTGGAAACACCATATATTTT
-,TRBJ1-3,-,TRBV10-3,CAISGSPEGNTIYF,TGTGCCATCAGTGGATCCCCGGAGGGGAACACCATATATTTT
many,TRBJ2-2,-,TRBV7-3,CASSLLGRNTGELFF,TGTGCCAGCAGCTTATTAGGGAGGAACACCGGGGAGCTGTTTTTT
-,TRBJ2-5,TRBD1,TRBV29-1,CSVDPGTGEGQYF,TGCAGCGTGGATCCGGGAACAGGGGAAGGCCAGTACTTC
many,TRBJ2-5,-,TRBV29-1,CSVLGETQYF,TGCAGCGTGCTAGGAGAGACCCAGTACTTC
many,TRBJ1-5,-,TRBV5-5,CASSLLDRANQPQHF,TGTGCCAGCAGTCTACTGGATAGAGCAAATCAGCCCCAGCATTTT
-,TRBJ2-5,TRBD1,TRBV10-3,CAISAGTGGGEAQYF,TGTGCCATCAGTGCCGGGACAGGGGGCGGGGAGGCCCAGTACTTC
-,TRBJ2-6,TRBD1,TRBV7-8,CASSFLSDRGWGVGANVLTF,TGTGCCAGCAGCTTCCTCTCGGACAGGGGCTGGGGAGTTGGGGCCAACGTCCTGACTTTC
few,TRBJ2-6,-,TRBV2,CASIRDKFSSGANVLTF,TGTGCCAGCATCCGGGACAAATTTAGCTCTGGGGCCAACGTCCTGACTTTC
many,TRBJ1-3,-,TRBV7-8,CASSLDTPWDPGNTIYF,TGTGCCAGCAGCCTGGACACTCCCTGGGATCCTGGAAACACCATATATTTT